This TCR beta chain was obtained from a study of T cell clonotyping in hematopoietic cell transplantation. This CDR3 contains 16 residues. CDR1 is SGHTA and CDR2 is FQGNSA in the germline V gene. Losses at the gene ends were 2 bases for V and 8 bases for J; bases not matched to a gene: 11. Regarding the study as a whole: At the given depth, recipient repertoires were over 95% de novo clonotypes. Recipient TCR diversity dropped after transplant; expanded clonotypes rose from day 30 to 180. Higher Inverse Simpson Index values in graft donor and pretransplant recipient predicted broader posttransplant TCR diversity.

Remarks on this clone: Its antigen remains unknown.

Sequenced by immunoSEQ multiplex PCR; TCRdb stores in-frame clones only, minus some. The sample carries approximately 6,200 clones, roughly 88% recorded once. J is TRBJ2-1 and V is TRBV7-2, with 8 bases aligning to TRBD2. This receptor was identified in a female patient in her forties or fifties who had an allogeneic stem cell transplant from a related donor, so the T cells may come from the graft donor. Some clones in this sample may be carry-over from other donors' samples. Sequencing was performed on peripheral blood mononuclear cells, taken 100 days after allogeneic stem cell transplant. CDR3 sequence: CASSLKLAGGGDEQFF. CDR3 sequence (DNA): TGTGCCAGCAGCTTAAAGCTGGCGGGGGGAGGGGATGAGCAGTTCTTC.